These 27 T cell receptor beta chains were all obtained from the same sample, sequenced in a study of shared clonotypes between healthy human individuals. Produced via immunoSEQ multiplex PCR; TCRdb's table is partial and in-frame only. Altogether some 500,000 clones are present, roughly 95% being singletons, with the ten largest covering less than 0.06%. The material sequenced was naive CD4+ T cells sorted from blood. Subset denoted: CD45RA+ positively selected. These receptors were collected from a woman in her thirties in good health.

The chain has TRBV28 and TRBJ2-1; 8 bases match TRBD1. The germline V gene has CDR1 MDHEN and CDR2 SYDVKM. The junction had 4 bases not matched to a gene; V was cut back by 6 bases and J by 12 bases. The CDR3 spans 11 residues. This chain's CDR3 is CASRKGTGQFF. CDR3 sequence (DNA): TGTGCCAGCAGAAAGGGGACAGGGCAGTTCTTC.

The chain recombines TRBV18 with TRBJ2-7; 9 positions agree with TRBD2. Germline CDR1 and CDR2: KGHSH and LQKENI. V lost 2 bases, J lost 2 bases, and 13 bases stayed unmatched. The CDR3 loop spans 18 amino acids. DNA for the CDR3: TGTGCCAGCTCACCAGGGCGACTAGCGGAACCCCAAACCTACGAGCAGTACTTC. Residues: CASSPGRLAEPQTYEQYF.

The rearrangement joins TRBV7-3 to TRBJ2-3, with D possibly being TRBD1 (5 bases). CDR3 length: 16 amino acids. Trimming cost V 4 bases and J 1 base, with 15 bases left between them. From germline, CDR1 is SGHTA and CDR2 FQGTGA. In nucleotides, the CDR3 is TGTGCCAGCAGCTCCTACACAGGATTCGGCACAGATACGCAGTATTTT. Protein: CASSSYTGFGTDTQYF.

This rearrangement joins TRBV19 to TRBJ2-5; D is ambiguous. The J call is uncertain, as TRBJ2-7 better fits the DNA end. This CDR3 is 15 amino acids long. The germline gives CDR1 LNHDA, CDR2 SQIVND (reference sequence). In DNA form, the CDR3 reads TGTGCCAGTTCCACCAGTCCAGGCGAATCCTACGAGCAGTACTTC. Translating it yields CASSTSPGESYEQYF.

The chain links TRBV18 to TRBJ2-7; the D gene is possibly TRBD2 (6 bases). Germline CDR1 and CDR2: KGHSH and LQKENI. The CDR3 spans 15 residues. The V end was cut by 3 bases, the J end by 7 bases, with 19 bases between. CDR3 in amino acids: CASSPSGSGGGEQYF. DNA of the CDR3: TGTGCCAGCTCACCGTCGGGTAGCGGTGGTGGTGAGCAGTACTTC. The full variable domain, in which reference TRBV18 and TRBJ2-7 provide the parts outside the CDR3, is NAGVMQNPRHLVRRRGQEARLRCSPMKGHSHVYWYRQLPEEGLKFMVYLQKENIIDESGMPKERFSAEFPKEGPSILRIQQVVRGDSAAYFCASSPSGSGGGEQYFGPGTRLTVT.

This clone turned up a few times. The chain has TRBV25-1 and TRBJ2-7; D not certain. From germline, CDR1 is MGHDK and CDR2 SYGVNS. V lost 3 bases and J lost 5, with 5 bases in between. The CDR3 length is 11 residues. The CDR3 DNA is TGTGCCAGCAGTGATCTGGACGAGCAGTACTTC. Encoded protein: CASSDLDEQYF.

The rearrangement joins TRBV23-1 to TRBJ2-6; no firm D call. TRBV23-1 is labeled an ORF, and its function is uncertain. The CDR3 loop spans 14 amino acids. V was shortened by 8 bases and J by 1 base, with 9 bases between the two germline ends. The CDR3 DNA reads as TGCGCCAGCGCGCGGCGGTCTGGGGCCAACGTCCTGACTTTC. Translating gives CASARRSGANVLTF.

The V gene is TRBV29-1, the J gene TRBJ2-1, with 11 bases lining up with TRBD2. V shed 7 bases and J 5 bases; nucleotides not matched to a gene: 13. From germline, CDR1 is SQVTM and CDR2 ANQGSEA. The CDR3 spans 16 residues. The CDR3 loop is CSGLAGGPNSHNEQFF. The CDR3 DNA follows: TGCAGCGGGCTAGCGGGAGGCCCCAATTCTCACAATGAGCAGTTCTTC.

V and J are TRBV5-6 and TRBJ2-7; maybe TRBD1 (6 bases). CDR1 is SGHDT and CDR2 is YYEEEE in the germline V gene. Trimming removed 5 bases from V and 1 base from J, with 16 bases in between. The CDR3 consists of 15 residues. The CDR3 spells CASSLFDRPSYEQYF. The DNA of the CDR3 is TGTGCCAGCAGTTTATTCGACAGGCCTTCCTACGAGCAGTACTTC.

The chain recombines TRBV28 with TRBJ1-2; 7 bases align to TRBD1. The CDR3 runs to 16 residues. Germline assignment: CDR1 MDHEN and CDR2 SYDVKM. V was pared by 3 bases and J by 4 bases, with 11 bases of the junction left unmatched. The CDR3, as DNA: TGTGCCAGCAGTTTTCCCCCGAACGACAGGGTCTATGGCTACACCTTC. Its protein product is CASSFPPNDRVYGYTF.

V usage is TRBV30 and J usage is TRBJ2-3, with D uncertain. With 0 bases removed from V and 6 bases from J, the gap between germline ends came to 7 bases. In germline, CDR1 is GTSNPN, CDR2 SVGIG (reference sequence). The CDR3 runs to 12 residues. CDR3 DNA sequence: TGTGCCTGGAGTGTACAAGGGGATACGCAGTATTTT. Protein product: CAWSVQGDTQYF.

V is TRBV25-1 and J is TRBJ2-5, with 11 bases matching TRBD2. From germline, CDR1 is MGHDK and CDR2 SYGVNS. Trimming cost V 6 bases and J 1 base; bases outside gene matches: 4. The CDR3 has 15 amino acids. The CDR3, as DNA: TGTGCCAGCAGAGCCGGGACTAGCGGCCAAGAGACCCAGTACTTC. Translating it yields CASRAGTSGQETQYF.

This chain links TRBV19 with TRBJ2-3, with a tentative D call TRBD2 (6 bases). V was cut by 3 bases and J by 3 bases, with 19 bases left in between. CDR1 LNHDA and CDR2 SQIVND come from the germline V gene (reference sequence). The CDR3 loop spans 17 amino acids. CDR3 in DNA: TGTGCCAGTAGTATTGTGGTGTCTAGCGACATGACAGATACGCAGTATTTT. It codes for CASSIVVSSDMTDTQYF. Full variable domain (missing parts from reference TRBV19 and TRBJ2-3): DGGITQSPKYLFRKEGQNVTLSCEQNLNHDAMYWYRQDPGQGLRLIYYSQIVNDFQKGDIAEGYSVSREKKESFPLTVTSAQKNPTAFYLCASSIVVSSDMTDTQYFGPGTRLTVL.

The rearrangement links TRBV14 to TRBJ1-1; D is undetermined. The V gene lost 1 base and the J gene lost 4 bases, with 10 bases spanning the gap. The CDR3 consists of 14 residues. The germline V gene has CDR1 SGHDN and CDR2 FVKESK. The CDR3 reads CASSQVVAGTEAFF. CDR3 in DNA: TGTGCCAGCAGCCAAGTAGTAGCAGGCACTGAAGCTTTCTTT.

The CDR3 nucleotides are TGTGCCAGCTCACCATCTGGGAAGGATCAGCCCCAGCATTTT. This translates into CASSPSGKDQPQHF. The chain employs TRBV18 and TRBJ1-5, with D hard to call. This CDR3 contains 14 residues. Germline assignment: CDR1 KGHSH and CDR2 LQKENI. Trimming shortened V by 2 bases and J by 5 bases, and 10 bases separated the two germline ends.

The chain couples TRBV5-4 to TRBJ1-2; D is unresolved. This CDR3 has 12 amino acids. Germline CDR1 reads SGHNT; CDR2 reads YYREEE (reference sequence). The V end was cut by 4 bases, the J end by 4 bases, with 8 bases between. For the CDR3, the DNA is TGTGCCAGCAGCCAAGAATTCTATGGCTACACCTTC. Translation gives CASSQEFYGYTF.

The chain uses TRBV21-1 and TRBJ2-1; TRBD2, as called in the table, went unchecked against the DNA. TRBV21-1 is marked as a pseudogene. The CDR3 is 16 amino acids. CDR3 in amino acids: CASSARPGLAYNEQFF. The CDR3 DNA is TGTGCCAGCAGCGCCCGACCGGGACTAGCCTACAATGAGCAGTTCTTC.

V is TRBV5-1 and J is TRBJ2-2, with 7 bases lining up with TRBD2. The V and J ends lost 3 bases and 4 bases, in that order; junction bases with no gene match: 9. This CDR3 comprises 16 residues. Germline V gene sequence: CDR1 SGHRS, CDR2 YFSETQ. Here the CDR3 reads CASSSVAGKTTGELFF. The CDR3 coding sequence is TGCGCCAGCAGCTCAGTAGCGGGCAAGACCACCGGGGAGCTGTTTTTT.

The genes are TRBV5-4 and TRBJ2-3; 10 bases line up with TRBD1. V was clipped by 4 bases and J by 1 base; unmatched bases: 3. The germline CDR1 and CDR2 sequences are SGHNT and YYREEE (reference sequence). The CDR3 length is 15 residues. The chain's CDR3 is CASSAGTGGTDTQYF. Here the CDR3 DNA reads TGTGCCAGCAGCGCCGGGACAGGGGGCACAGATACGCAGTATTTT.

The rearrangement joins TRBV19 to TRBJ1-5, with D tentatively TRBD1 (6 bases). The V and J ends lost 5 bases and 2 bases respectively, with 13 bases between them. CDR1 LNHDA and CDR2 SQIVND come from the germline V gene (reference sequence). The CDR3 has 15 amino acids. The DNA for the CDR3 is TGTGCCAGTAGTGGCCCTGCAGGGGGCAATCAGCCCCAGCATTTT. It is translated as CASSGPAGGNQPQHF.

The genes are TRBV5-1 and TRBJ1-1; 8 nucleotides line up with TRBD1. Trimming cost V 2 bases and J 0 bases; bases outside gene matches: 3. CDR1 and CDR2 from the germline V gene are SGHRS and YFSETQ. The CDR3 covers 15 residues. The CDR3 spells CASSLQGVLNTEAFF. The CDR3 nucleotides are TGCGCCAGCAGCTTACAGGGGGTATTGAACACTGAAGCTTTCTTT.

The chain employs TRBV11-2 and TRBJ2-5; D is possibly TRBD2 (7 bases). The CDR3 is 16 amino acids. Germline V gene lookup returns CDR1 SGHAT and CDR2 FQNNGV. Trimming took off 1 base at V and 4 bases at J, with 16 bases between the two ends. The DNA for the CDR3 is TGTGCCAGCAGCTTAGCGAGAGGGGGGGGTACAGAGACCCAGTACTTC. Residues: CASSLARGGGTETQYF. Combining the CDR3 with reference TRBV11-2 and TRBJ2-5 gives the whole variable domain EAGVAQSPRYKIIEKRQSVAFWCNPISGHATLYWYQQILGQGPKLLIQFQNNGVVDDSQLPKDRFSAERLKGVDSTLKIQPAKLEDSAVYLCASSLARGGGTETQYFGPGTRLLVL.

The chain joins TRBV27 to TRBJ1-4; D not certain. The CDR3 runs 15 residues. The V gene lost 8 bases and the J gene lost 5 bases, with 18 bases spanning the gap. In germline, CDR1 is MNHEY, CDR2 SMNVEV (reference sequence). As DNA, the CDR3 is TGTGCCAGCGGCCCTGAGGGCAGGCGAAATGAAAAACTGTTTTTT. Its protein is CASGPEGRRNEKLFF.

The V gene is TRBV28, the J gene TRBJ1-2, with D hard to call. The CDR3 sequence is 12 residues long. Germline assignment: CDR1 MDHEN and CDR2 SYDVKM. V lost 3 bases to trimming and J lost 8 bases, with 10 bases between them. Written as DNA, the CDR3 is TGTGCCAGCAGTTTCGGAGGGAACGGCTACACCTTC. This gives the protein CASSFGGNGYTF.

The V call is TRBV19, the J call TRBJ2-7, with a tentative D call TRBD1 (6 bases). V shed 2 bases and J shed 3 bases, with 23 bases lying between them. CDR3 length: 18 amino acids. CDR1 and CDR2 from the germline V gene are LNHDA and SQIVND (reference sequence). The CDR3 spells CASSIHPGTGKGSYEQYF. The CDR3 DNA sequence: TGTGCCAGTAGTATACACCCGGGAACAGGGAAGGGGAGCTACGAGCAGTACTTC.

The chain carries TRBV27 and TRBJ2-7, with 8 bases lining up with TRBD2. The CDR3 has 14 amino acids. J lost 4 bases, V lost 4 bases, and 6 bases had no gene match. The germline gives CDR1 MNHEY, CDR2 SMNVEV (reference sequence). CDR3 in DNA: TGTGCCAGCAGTTGGACTAGCCAAAATTACGAGCAGTACTTC. Protein product: CASSWTSQNYEQYF.

The chain uses TRBV7-8 and TRBJ2-7, with 10 bases identical to TRBD2. Germline CDR1 is SGHVS and CDR2 is FQNEAQ. After removal of 5 bases from V and 7 bases from J, the junction contained 5 bases not matched to a gene. The CDR3 is 13 amino acids. The chain's CDR3 is CASSRAGGPEQYF. In DNA, the CDR3 is TGTGCCAGCAGCCGAGCGGGGGGGCCAGAGCAGTACTTC. Full variable domain (rest looked up from reference TRBV7-8 and TRBJ2-7): GAGVSQSPRYKVAKRGQDVALRCDPISGHVSLFWYQQALGQGPEFLTYFQNEAQLDKSGLPSDRFFAERPEGSVSTLKIQRTQQEDSAVYLCASSRAGGPEQYFGPGTRLTVT.